This paragraph covers one TCR beta chain sequence. No antigen is known for it. The data derive from a study of CD8 T cells in ankylosing spondylitis. General study points: Seven or eight highly homologous variants formed a TCR beta motif that appeared characteristic of ankylosing spondylitis blood. Existing reports had already noted some motif variants in reactive arthritis synovial fluid and blood.

Quantitative 5'-RACE with molecular barcodes generated TCR beta libraries. Each CDR3 protein gets one entry after TCRdb re-called the 5' RACE reads with MiXCR. Of 650,000 to 800,000 distinct CDR3 sequences in the sample, about 20% were seen once. This TCR was sampled from a male donor with ankylosing spondylitis. Sequenced sample: blood, either unsorted or a sorted T cell fraction (not recorded which).

The CDR3 here is CASSLLMGQANTEAFF. CDR3 in DNA: TGCGCCAGCAGCTTGTTAATGGGTCAGGCAAACACTGAAGCTTTCTTT. V gene TRBV5-1 combines with J gene TRBJ1-1, with unresolved D. Germline CDR1 reads SGHRS; CDR2 reads YFSETQ. Deletions cut 1 base from V and 2 bases from J, with 15 bases between. There are 16 residues in the CDR3.